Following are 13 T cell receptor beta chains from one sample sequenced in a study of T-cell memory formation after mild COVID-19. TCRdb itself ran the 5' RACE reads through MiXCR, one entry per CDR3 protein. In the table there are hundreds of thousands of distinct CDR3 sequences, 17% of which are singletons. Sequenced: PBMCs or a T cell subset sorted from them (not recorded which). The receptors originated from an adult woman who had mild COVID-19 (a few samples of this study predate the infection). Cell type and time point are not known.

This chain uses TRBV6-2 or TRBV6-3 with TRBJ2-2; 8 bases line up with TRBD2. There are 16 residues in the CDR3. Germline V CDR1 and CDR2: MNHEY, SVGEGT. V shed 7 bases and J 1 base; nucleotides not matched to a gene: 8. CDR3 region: CASTPHSGVNTGELFF. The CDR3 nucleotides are TGTGCCAGCACCCCCCATAGCGGGGTGAACACCGGGGAGCTGTTTTTT.

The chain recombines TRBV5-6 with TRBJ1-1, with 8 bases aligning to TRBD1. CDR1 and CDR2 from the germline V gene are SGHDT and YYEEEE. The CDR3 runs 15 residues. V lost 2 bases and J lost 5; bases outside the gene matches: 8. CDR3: CASSFGRGPRTEAFF. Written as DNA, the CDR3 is TGTGCCAGCAGCTTTGGCAGGGGGCCGAGGACTGAAGCTTTCTTT.

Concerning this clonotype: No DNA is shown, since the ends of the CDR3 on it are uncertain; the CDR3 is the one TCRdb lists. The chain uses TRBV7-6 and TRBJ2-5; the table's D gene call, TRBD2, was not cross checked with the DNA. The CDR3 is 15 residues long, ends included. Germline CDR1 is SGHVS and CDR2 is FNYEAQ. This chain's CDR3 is CASSFGNGLQETQYF.

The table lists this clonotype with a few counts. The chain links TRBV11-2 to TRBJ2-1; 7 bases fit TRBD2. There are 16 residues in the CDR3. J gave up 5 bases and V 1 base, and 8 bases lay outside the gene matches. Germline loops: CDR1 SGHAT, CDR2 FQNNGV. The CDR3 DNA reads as TGTGCCAGCAGCTTAGTAGGCGGGAGTATCGACAATGAGCAGTTCTTC. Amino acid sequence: CASSLVGGSIDNEQFF.

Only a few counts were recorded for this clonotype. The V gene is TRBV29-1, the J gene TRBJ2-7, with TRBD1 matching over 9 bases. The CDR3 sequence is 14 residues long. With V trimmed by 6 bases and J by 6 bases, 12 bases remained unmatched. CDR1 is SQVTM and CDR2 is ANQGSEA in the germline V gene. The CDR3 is CSVESTGGSLEQYF. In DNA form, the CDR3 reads TGCAGCGTAGAATCGACAGGGGGGAGTCTCGAGCAGTACTTC.

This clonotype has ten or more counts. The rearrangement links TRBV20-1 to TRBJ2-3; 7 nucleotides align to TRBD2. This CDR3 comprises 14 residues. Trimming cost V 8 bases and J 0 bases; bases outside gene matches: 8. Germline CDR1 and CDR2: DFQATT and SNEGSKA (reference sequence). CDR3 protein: CSHRSGSSTDTQYF. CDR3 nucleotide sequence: TGCAGTCACCGTAGCGGGTCTAGCACAGATACGCAGTATTTT.

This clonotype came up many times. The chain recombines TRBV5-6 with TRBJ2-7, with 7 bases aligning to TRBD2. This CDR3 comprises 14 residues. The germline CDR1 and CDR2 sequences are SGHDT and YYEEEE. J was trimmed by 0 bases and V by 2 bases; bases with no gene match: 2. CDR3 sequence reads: CASSLSGTSYEQYF. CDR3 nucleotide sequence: TGTGCCAGCAGCTTAAGCGGGACCTCCTACGAGCAGTACTTC.

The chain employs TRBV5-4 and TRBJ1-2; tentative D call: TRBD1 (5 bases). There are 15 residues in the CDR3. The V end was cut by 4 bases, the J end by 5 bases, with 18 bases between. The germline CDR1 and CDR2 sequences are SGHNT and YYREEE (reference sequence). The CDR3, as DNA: TGTGCCAGCAGCGCGGGACCGAAATCCGGTTATGGCTACACCTTC. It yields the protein CASSAGPKSGYGYTF.

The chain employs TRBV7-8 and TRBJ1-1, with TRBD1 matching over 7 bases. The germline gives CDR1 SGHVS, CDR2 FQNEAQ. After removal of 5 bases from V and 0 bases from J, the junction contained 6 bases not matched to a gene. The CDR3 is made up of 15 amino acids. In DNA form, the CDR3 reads TGTGCCAGCAGCCCCGGGACAGTGATGAACACTGAAGCTTTCTTT. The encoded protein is CASSPGTVMNTEAFF.

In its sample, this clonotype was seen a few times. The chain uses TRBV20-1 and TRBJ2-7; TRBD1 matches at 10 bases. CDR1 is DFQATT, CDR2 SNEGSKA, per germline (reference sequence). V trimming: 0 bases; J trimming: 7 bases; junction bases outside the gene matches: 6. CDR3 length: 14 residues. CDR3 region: CSARDGDRGWEQYF. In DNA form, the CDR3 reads TGCAGTGCTAGAGATGGGGACAGGGGCTGGGAGCAGTACTTC.

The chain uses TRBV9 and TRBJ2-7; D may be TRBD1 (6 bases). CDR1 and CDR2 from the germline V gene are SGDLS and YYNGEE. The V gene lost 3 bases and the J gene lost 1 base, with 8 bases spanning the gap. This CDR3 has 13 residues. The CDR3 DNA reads TGTGCCAGCAGCGCCGACAGGTCCTACGAGCAGTACTTC. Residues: CASSADRSYEQYF.

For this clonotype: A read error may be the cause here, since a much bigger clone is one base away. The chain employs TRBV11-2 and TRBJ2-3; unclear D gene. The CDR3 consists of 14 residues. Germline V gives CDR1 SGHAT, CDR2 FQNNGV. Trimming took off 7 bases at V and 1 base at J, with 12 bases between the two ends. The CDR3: CASIPELRTDTQYF. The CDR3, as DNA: TGTGCCAGCATCCCAGAACTACGCACAGATACGCAGTATTTT.

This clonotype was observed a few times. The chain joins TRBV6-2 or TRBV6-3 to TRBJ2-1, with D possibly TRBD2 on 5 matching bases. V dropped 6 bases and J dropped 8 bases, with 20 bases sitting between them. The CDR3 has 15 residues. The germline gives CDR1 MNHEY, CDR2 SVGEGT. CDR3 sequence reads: CASSFLPGKYYEQFF. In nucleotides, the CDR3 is TGTGCCAGCAGCTTCCTACCGGGAAAGTATTATGAGCAGTTCTTC.